Following are 7 T cell receptor beta chains from one sample sequenced in a study of blood T cell repertoires in COVID-19. The method was immunoSEQ multiplex PCR; TCRdb's version includes in-frame clones alone and lacks a portion of them. The table records around 150,000 clones, around 79% of them present only once. Sequencing was performed on PBMCs or T cells enriched from blood (not recorded which). The source is a man aged 50 to 59 who had recovered from COVID-19.

The rearrangement joins TRBV18 to TRBJ2-2, with 9 bases matching TRBD1. Germline CDR1 and CDR2: KGHSH and LQKENI. The CDR3 loop spans 16 amino acids. V dropped 2 bases and J dropped 6; count of bases not matched to a gene: 7. The CDR3 spells CASSPKDRGLAGELFF. CDR3 coding DNA: TGTGCCAGCTCACCAAAGGACAGGGGTTTGGCCGGGGAGCTGTTTTTT.

With regard to this clone: Compared with germline, one end of the junction differs, possibly owing to a read error. The chain employs TRBV11-2 and TRBJ2-7; 7 bases are a match to TRBD2. This CDR3 comprises 14 residues. Looked up from germline, CDR1 is SGHAT and CDR2 is FQNNGV. The DNA for the CDR3 is TGTGCCAGCAGCTCGTCTAGCGGCTCCTACGAGCAGTACTTT. Translation gives CASSSSSGSYEQYF.

A word on this clone: This same CDR3 is encoded by further DNA sequences in the sample. The J gene is TRBJ2-2, the V gene TRBV5-1; tentative D call: TRBD2 (5 bases). Trimming stripped 0 bases from V and 2 bases from J, with 8 bases between. This CDR3 comprises 15 residues. Germline-derived CDR1 and CDR2 are SGHRS and YFSETQ. DNA for the CDR3: TGCGCCAGCAGCTTGGGAGGGTCTAACACCGGGGAGCTGTTTTTT. Its protein product is CASSLGGSNTGELFF.

The CDR3 DNA reads as TGCGCCAGCAGCGCAGACAACAACAATGAGCAGTTCTTC. Encoded protein: CASSADNNNEQFF. The rearrangement links TRBV5-1 to TRBJ2-1; the D is unclear. Germline-derived CDR1 and CDR2 are SGHRS and YFSETQ. V lost 4 bases to trimming and J lost 5 bases, with 10 bases between them. The CDR3 has 13 residues.

CDR3 region: CASVVGQGAWLGYTF. CDR3 sequence (DNA): TGTGCCAGCGTCGTGGGGCAGGGGGCTTGGTTGGGCTACACCTTC. The J gene is TRBJ1-2, the V gene TRBV6-5; 8 positions match TRBD1. From germline, CDR1 is MNHEY and CDR2 SVGAGI. Trimming removed 8 bases from V and 8 bases from J; junction bases left unmatched: 16. The CDR3 consists of 15 residues.

The chain links TRBV5-1 to TRBJ2-7; a possible D gene is TRBD1 (6 bases). Looked up from germline, CDR1 is SGHRS and CDR2 is YFSETQ. The ends were cut back, 0 bases at V and 7 bases at J, with 17 bases in the middle. The CDR3 contains 15 residues. The CDR3 region is CASSLATGTQGEQYF. The DNA of the CDR3 is TGCGCCAGCAGCTTGGCAACAGGGACCCAGGGGGAGCAGTACTTC.

The rearrangement uses TRBV11-2 and TRBJ1-2; tentative D call: TRBD1 (5 bases). This CDR3 contains 13 residues. Deletions cut 5 bases from V and 8 bases from J, with 15 bases between. Germline CDR1 SGHAT, CDR2 FQNNGV. The CDR3 DNA sequence: TGTGCCAGCAGCCAAGTTATCCAGGGCGGCTACACCTTC. Residues: CASSQVIQGGYTF.